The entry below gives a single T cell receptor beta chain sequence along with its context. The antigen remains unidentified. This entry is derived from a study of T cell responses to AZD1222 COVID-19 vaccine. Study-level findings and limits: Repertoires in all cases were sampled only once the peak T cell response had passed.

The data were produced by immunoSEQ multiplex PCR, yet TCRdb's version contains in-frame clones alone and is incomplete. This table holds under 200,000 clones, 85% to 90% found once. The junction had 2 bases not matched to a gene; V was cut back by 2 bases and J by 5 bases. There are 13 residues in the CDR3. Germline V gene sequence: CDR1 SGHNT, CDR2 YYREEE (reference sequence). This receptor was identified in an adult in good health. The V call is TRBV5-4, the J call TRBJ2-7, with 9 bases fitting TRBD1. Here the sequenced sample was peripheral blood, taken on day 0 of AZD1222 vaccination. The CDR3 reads CASSFDRGDEQYF. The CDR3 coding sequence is TGTGCCAGCAGCTTTGACAGGGGGGACGAGCAGTACTTC.